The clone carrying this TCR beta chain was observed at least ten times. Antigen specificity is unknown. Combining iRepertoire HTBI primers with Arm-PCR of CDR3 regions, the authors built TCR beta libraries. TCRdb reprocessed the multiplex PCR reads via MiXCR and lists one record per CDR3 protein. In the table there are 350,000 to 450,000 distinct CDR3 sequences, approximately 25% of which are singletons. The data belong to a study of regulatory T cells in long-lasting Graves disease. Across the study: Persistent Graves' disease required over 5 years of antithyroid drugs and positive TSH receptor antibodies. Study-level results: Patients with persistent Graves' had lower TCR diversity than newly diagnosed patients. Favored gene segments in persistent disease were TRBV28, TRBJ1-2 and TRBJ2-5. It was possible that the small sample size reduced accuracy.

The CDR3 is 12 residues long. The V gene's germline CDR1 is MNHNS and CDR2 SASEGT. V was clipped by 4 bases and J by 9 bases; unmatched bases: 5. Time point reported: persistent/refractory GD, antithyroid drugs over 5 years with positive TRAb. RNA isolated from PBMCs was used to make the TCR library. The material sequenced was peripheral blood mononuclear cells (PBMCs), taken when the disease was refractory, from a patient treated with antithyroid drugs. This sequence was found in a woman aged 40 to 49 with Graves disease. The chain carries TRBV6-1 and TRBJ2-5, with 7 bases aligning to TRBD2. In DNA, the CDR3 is TGTGCCAGCAGTGCCCGGGAGGAGGCCCAGTACTTC. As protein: CASSAREEAQYF.